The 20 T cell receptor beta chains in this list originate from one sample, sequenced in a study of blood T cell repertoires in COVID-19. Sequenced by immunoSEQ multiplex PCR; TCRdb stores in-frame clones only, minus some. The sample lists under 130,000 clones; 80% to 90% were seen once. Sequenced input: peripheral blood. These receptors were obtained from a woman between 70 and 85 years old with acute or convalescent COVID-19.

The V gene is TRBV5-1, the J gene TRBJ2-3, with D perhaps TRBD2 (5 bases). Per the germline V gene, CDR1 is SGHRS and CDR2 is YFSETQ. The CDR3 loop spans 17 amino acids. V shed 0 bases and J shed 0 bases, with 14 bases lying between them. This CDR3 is CASSLAPSGSSTDTQYF. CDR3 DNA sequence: TGCGCCAGCAGCTTGGCCCCAAGCGGCTCTAGCACAGATACGCAGTATTTT.

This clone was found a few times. CDR3 bases: TGTGCCAGCAGTGGAGCGGACAGGGTTTTTTCACCCCTCCACTTT. It is translated as CASSGADRVFSPLHF. This rearrangement joins TRBV6-1 to TRBJ1-6; TRBD1 matches at 8 bases. Germline CDR1 is MNHNS and CDR2 is SASEGT. Unmatched junction bases numbered 8, after V lost 4 bases and J lost 9 bases. The CDR3 totals 15 residues.

CDR3 DNA sequence: TGTGCCAGCAGTTACTCGACAGTGGGCGCGAGATATGGCTACACCTTC. Its protein is CASSYSTVGARYGYTF. The chain joins TRBV6-2 or TRBV6-3 to TRBJ1-2; possible D gene TRBD1, 5 bases. The CDR3 totals 16 residues. The V gene's germline CDR1 is MNHEY and CDR2 SVGEGT. V dropped 0 bases and J dropped 5 bases, with 16 bases sitting between them.

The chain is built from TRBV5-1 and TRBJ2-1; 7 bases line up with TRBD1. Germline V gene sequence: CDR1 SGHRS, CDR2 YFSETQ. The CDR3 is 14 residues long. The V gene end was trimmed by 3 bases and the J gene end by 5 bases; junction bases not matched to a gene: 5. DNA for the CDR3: TGCGCCAGCAGCTCCGGGACAGAGGACAATGAGCAGTTCTTC. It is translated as CASSSGTEDNEQFF.

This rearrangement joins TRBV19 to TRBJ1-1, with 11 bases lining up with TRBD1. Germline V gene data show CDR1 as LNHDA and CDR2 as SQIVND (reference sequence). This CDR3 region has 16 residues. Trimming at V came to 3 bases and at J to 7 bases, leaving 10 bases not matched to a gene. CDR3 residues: CASSILAGQGVVEAFF. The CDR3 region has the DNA TGTGCCAGTAGTATCTTGGCGGGACAGGGGGTGGTTGAAGCTTTCTTT.

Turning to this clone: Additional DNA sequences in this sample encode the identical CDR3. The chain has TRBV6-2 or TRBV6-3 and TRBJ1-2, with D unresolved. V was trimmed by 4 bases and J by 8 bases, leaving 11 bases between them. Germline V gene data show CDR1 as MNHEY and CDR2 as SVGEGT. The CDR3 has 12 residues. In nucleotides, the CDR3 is TGTGCCAGCAGTTCCCCCGGGGTCGGCTACACCTTC. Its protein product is CASSSPGVGYTF.

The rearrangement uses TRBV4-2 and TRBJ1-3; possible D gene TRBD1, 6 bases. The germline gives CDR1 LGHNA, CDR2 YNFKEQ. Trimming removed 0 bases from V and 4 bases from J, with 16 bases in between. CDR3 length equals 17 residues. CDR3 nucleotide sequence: TGTGCCAGCAGCCAAGATAAGGGGGGGGCTTCGGGAAACACCATATATTTT. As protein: CASSQDKGGASGNTIYF.

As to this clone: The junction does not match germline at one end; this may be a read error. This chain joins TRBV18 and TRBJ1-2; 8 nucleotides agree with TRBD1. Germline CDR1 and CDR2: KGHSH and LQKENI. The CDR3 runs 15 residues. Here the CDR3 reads CASSPPGQAKYGYTF. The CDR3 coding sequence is TGTGCCAGCTCACCACCGGGACAGGCTAAGTATGGCTACACCTTC.

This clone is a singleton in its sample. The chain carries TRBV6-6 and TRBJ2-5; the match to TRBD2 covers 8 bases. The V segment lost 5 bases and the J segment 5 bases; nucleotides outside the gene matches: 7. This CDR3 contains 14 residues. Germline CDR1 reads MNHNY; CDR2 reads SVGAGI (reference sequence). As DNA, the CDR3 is TGTGCCAGCAGTAATGGACTAGCCCGGGAGACCCAGTACTTC. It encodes CASSNGLARETQYF.

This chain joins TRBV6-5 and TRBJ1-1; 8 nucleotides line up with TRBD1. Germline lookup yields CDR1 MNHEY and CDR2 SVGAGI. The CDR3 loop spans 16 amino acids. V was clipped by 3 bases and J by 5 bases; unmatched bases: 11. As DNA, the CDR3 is TGTGCCAGCAGTTATACAGGACAGGGTCTGGGGACTGAAGCTTTCTTT. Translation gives CASSYTGQGLGTEAFF.

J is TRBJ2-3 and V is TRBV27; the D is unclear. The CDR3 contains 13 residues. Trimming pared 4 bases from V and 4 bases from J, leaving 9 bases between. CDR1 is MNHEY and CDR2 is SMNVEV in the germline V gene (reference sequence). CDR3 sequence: CASSSPYADTQYF. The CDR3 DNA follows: TGTGCCAGCAGTTCCCCCTACGCAGATACGCAGTATTTT.

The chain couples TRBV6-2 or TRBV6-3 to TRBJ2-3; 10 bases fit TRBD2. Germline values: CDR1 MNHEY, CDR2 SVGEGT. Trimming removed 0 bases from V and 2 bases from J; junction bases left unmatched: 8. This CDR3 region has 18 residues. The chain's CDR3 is CASSYSSGSGGYTDTQYF. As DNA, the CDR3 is TGTGCCAGCAGTTACTCGTCGGGTAGCGGGGGGTACACAGATACGCAGTATTTT.

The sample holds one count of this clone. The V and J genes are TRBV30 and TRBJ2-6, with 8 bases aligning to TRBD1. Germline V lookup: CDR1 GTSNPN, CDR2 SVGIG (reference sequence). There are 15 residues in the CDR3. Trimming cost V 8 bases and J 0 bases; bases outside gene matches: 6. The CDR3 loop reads CARAGGGSGANVLTF. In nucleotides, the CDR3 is TGTGCCCGGGCAGGGGGCGGCTCTGGGGCCAACGTCCTGACTTTC.

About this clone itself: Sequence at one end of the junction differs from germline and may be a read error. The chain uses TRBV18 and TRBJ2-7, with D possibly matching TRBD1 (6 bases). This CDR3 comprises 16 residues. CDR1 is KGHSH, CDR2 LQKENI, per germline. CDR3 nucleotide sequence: TGTGCCAGCTCGCCACCCCCAGACAGGCCCTCCTACGAGCAGTACTTC. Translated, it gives CASSPPPDRPSYEQYF.

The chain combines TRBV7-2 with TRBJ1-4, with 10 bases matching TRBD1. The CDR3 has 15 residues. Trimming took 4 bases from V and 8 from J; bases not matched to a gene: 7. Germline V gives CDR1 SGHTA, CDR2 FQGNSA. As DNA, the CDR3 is TGTGCCAGCAGCTCCCGGGACAGGGGCTCCGAAAAACTGTTTTTT. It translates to CASSSRDRGSEKLFF.

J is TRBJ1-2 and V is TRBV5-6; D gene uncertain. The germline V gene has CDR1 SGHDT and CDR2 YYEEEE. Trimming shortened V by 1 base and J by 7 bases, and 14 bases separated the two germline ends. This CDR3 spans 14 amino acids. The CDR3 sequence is CASSLNSNLAGYTF. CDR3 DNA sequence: TGTGCCAGCAGCTTGAACAGCAACCTCGCTGGCTACACCTTC.

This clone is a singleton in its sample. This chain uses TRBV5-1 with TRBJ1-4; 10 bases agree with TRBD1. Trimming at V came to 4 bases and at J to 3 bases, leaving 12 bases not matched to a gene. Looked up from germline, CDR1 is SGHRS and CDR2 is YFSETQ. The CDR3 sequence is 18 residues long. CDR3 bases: TGCGCCAGCAGCCTCCTAGCCGGGACAGGGGTGTCTAATGAAAAACTGTTTTTT. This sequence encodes CASSLLAGTGVSNEKLFF.

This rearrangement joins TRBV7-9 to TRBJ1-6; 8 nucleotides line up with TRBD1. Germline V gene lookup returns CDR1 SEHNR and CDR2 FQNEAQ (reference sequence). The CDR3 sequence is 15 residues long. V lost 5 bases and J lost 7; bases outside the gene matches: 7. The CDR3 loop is CASSQGQAMNSPLHF. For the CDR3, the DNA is TGTGCCAGCAGCCAGGGACAGGCTATGAATTCACCCCTCCACTTT.

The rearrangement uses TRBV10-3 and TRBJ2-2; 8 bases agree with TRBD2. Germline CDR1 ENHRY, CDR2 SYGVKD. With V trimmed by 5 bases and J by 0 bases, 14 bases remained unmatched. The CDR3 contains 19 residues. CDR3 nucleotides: TGTGCCATCAGTTATTATACCATCAAGCGGGGGTCGAACACCGGGGAGCTGTTTTTT. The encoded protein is CAISYYTIKRGSNTGELFF.

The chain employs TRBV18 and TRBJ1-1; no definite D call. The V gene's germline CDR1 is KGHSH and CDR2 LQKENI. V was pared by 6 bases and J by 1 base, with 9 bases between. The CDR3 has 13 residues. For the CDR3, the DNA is TGTGCCAGCTCGGTTGGGAGGAACACTGAAGCTTTCTTT. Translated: CASSVGRNTEAFF.